This T cell receptor beta chain appears in the sequencing data of a study of post-analysis software for immune sequencing data. Incorporated into the TCR beta cDNA libraries were unique molecular identifiers, which served to reduce PCR and sequencing biases. TCRdb processed the PCR reads anew with MiXCR; each CDR3 protein has one entry. The sample lists roughly 580,000 distinct CDR3 sequences, roughly 46% seen once, with around 1.7% in the top ten. Study observations and caveats: Patients had higher frequencies than controls of five TRBV segments, including TRBV5-6, TRBV5-1 and TRBV20-1.

This clonotype was seen more than once but under ten times. Its target is not known. With 5 bases clipped from V and 2 bases from J, the junction kept 5 bases outside the gene matches. The CDR3 length is 15 residues. Germline CDR1 is SGHDN and CDR2 is FVKESK. The sequenced material came from blood. This TCR came from a girl aged 10-17 years with multiple sclerosis. This chain uses TRBV14 with TRBJ2-1; 8 bases map to TRBD2. CDR3 DNA: TGTGCCAGCAGCAAACGGGGGGGACCCTACAATGAGCAGTTCTTC. It translates to CASSKRGGPYNEQFF.